This TCR beta chain was sequenced during a study of shared T cell receptors in the human thymus. Assay used: immunoSEQ multiplex PCR; TCRdb lists only in-frame clones, some missing. The table records some 720,000 clones, around 89% of them present only once. A few counts support this clone. The CDR3 has 13 amino acids. V gave up 3 bases and J gave up 1 base, with 9 bases separating them. Germline V lookup: CDR1 SQVTM, CDR2 ANQGSEA. The sample also formed part of further work on human thymus T cells. That source reports: The sample donors, healthy Finnish infants, were having corrective surgery for congenital heart defects. Thymic and blood repertoires appeared to show biased V and J gene usage.

This receptor was obtained from a boy under three years old with a congenital heart defect. This chain joins TRBV29-1 and TRBJ1-1; TRBD1 is a possible D gene (5 bases). Material for sequencing was thymocytes. The CDR3 DNA reads TGCAGCGTTGACGAACAGGAGAACACTGAAGCTTTCTTT. Translation gives CSVDEQENTEAFF.